This paragraph covers one T cell receptor beta chain sequence. As originally analysed: Counts of nucleated cells, estimated from reference gene primer amplification, were obtained. The data were produced by immunoSEQ multiplex PCR, yet TCRdb's version contains in-frame clones alone and is incomplete. That table is the source of V, J and clone size, and D and trimming were worked out from the DNA. The profile covers over 200,000 clones, with 84% appearing a single time and about 7% taken by the ten largest. Cohort 3 recovery required two negative PCRs, clearance, or symptom resolution. The record originates from a study of blood T cell repertoires in COVID-19. Study summary: The United States, Italy and Spain provided the acute and convalescent COVID-19 samples. PBMCs, B-cell-depleted T cells, or T cells provided the cDNA or gDNA that made up the material.

V was shortened by 5 bases and J by 0 bases, with 7 bases between the two germline ends. CDR3 length: 13 amino acids. CDR1 is MNHEY, CDR2 SVGEGT, per germline. This receptor was obtained from a middle-aged woman who had recovered from COVID-19. The J gene is TRBJ1-2, the V gene TRBV6-2 or TRBV6-3; D is ambiguous. The sequencing input was PBMCs or T cells enriched from blood (not recorded which). CDR3: CASSIYTNYGYTF. For the CDR3, the DNA is TGTGCCAGCAGTATCTATACTAACTATGGCTACACCTTC.